This T cell receptor beta chain was captured by sequencing in a study of T cell repertoires in cytomegalovirus infection. Study details: Matching HLA type and CMV infection were both indicated by public TCR beta signatures. Notes on the study in general: The study found HLA-C-restricted CMV-specific TCR beta clonotypes dominating the ex vivo response. Totalled public TCR beta family frequency picked out people who carried CMV plus the relevant HLA.

From the reads, TCRdb called clonotypes with MiXCR, one entry per CDR3 protein. This table has about 600,000 distinct CDR3 sequences, 24% appearing once. This clonotype appeared once. Its antigen is not known. The sequence derives from a human donor in good health (CMV status not recorded). Some clones in this sample may be carry-over from other donors' samples. Sequencing was performed on CD8+ T cells from PBMCs.

This chain's CDR3 is CASSSTVTTGGEQYV. Written as DNA, the CDR3 is TGTGCCAGCAGTTCCACAGTAACAACAGGGGGCGAGCAGTACGTC. The chain joins TRBV28 to TRBJ2-7, with 8 bases identical to TRBD1. The CDR3 length is 15 residues. V shed 4 bases, J shed 6 bases, and the junction held 11 bases outside the gene matches. From germline, CDR1 is MDHEN and CDR2 SYDVKM.